One T cell receptor (beta chain) is described in this entry. In the source study's methods: Researchers report that nucleated cell counts were estimated from reference gene primer amplification. Only in-frame clones appear in the TCRdb table, and some are missing; sequencing was by immunoSEQ multiplex PCR. D and trimming come from the DNA, and the V and J calls and clone size come from that table. Of around 250,000 clones listed, 80% to 85% were seen once; the top ten hold 1.5%. This sample is drawn from a study of blood T cell repertoires in COVID-19. Study as a whole: From the United States, Italy and Spain came samples of acute and convalescent COVID-19. PBMCs, B-cell-depleted T cells, or T cells were the source of the cDNA or gDNA that made up the material.

The CDR3 consists of 15 residues. CDR1 and CDR2 from the germline V gene are GTSNPN and SVGIG (reference sequence). Trimming removed 4 bases from V and 2 bases from J, with 17 bases in between. The chain is built from TRBV30 and TRBJ1-2; D unclear. This clonotype was sampled from a woman in her thirties or forties who had recovered from COVID-19. The specimen sequenced was peripheral blood. The CDR3 spells CAWTLSRLVNYGYTF. In DNA, the CDR3 is TGTGCCTGGACTCTGAGCAGGCTCGTGAACTATGGCTACACCTTC.